Shown below are 23 T cell receptor beta chains from a single sample sequenced in a study of blood T cell repertoires in COVID-19. Measured with immunoSEQ multiplex PCR; TCRdb has only the in-frame clones, and not every one. The repertoire consists of about 210,000 clones, with under 85% occurring once and the leading ten covering approximately 8%. The sample was peripheral blood. Receptors were obtained from a woman of 80 years or more with COVID-19, enrolled during active disease.

CDR3 nucleotides: TGTGCCAGCACCCCCCCAGGGGGCAATCAGCCCCAGCATTTT. It specifies CASTPPGGNQPQHF. This chain uses TRBV28 with TRBJ1-5, with D perhaps TRBD1 (6 bases). Trimming left V 7 bases short and J 2 bases short, with 12 bases between. The CDR3 has 14 amino acids. Germline lookup yields CDR1 MDHEN and CDR2 SYDVKM.

V is TRBV9 and J is TRBJ2-2, with 13 nucleotides matching TRBD2. Trimming removed 3 bases from V and 4 bases from J; junction bases left unmatched: 6. The CDR3 contains 17 residues. Germline CDR1 reads SGDLS; CDR2 reads YYNGEE. The CDR3 nucleotides are TGTGCCAGCAGCGCCGTTCGGACTAGCGGGAGCACCGGGGAGCTGTTTTTT. The encoded protein is CASSAVRTSGSTGELFF.

The rearrangement joins TRBV4-1 to TRBJ2-3; 7 positions agree with TRBD2. V gave up 2 bases and J gave up 3 bases; unmatched junction bases: 5. Germline CDR1 reads MGHRA; CDR2 reads YSYEKL. The CDR3 has 15 amino acids. The CDR3 sequence is CASSQSGVGTDTQYF. The DNA of the CDR3 is TGCGCCAGCAGCCAAAGCGGGGTAGGAACAGATACGCAGTATTTT.

The V gene is TRBV5-1, the J gene TRBJ1-4, with D unclear. The germline V and J ends were trimmed by 0 bases and 2 bases, with 8 bases remaining between them. The CDR3 length is 15 residues. CDR1 is SGHRS, CDR2 YFSETQ, per germline. The CDR3 region is CASSLGRSTNEKLFF. The CDR3 bases are TGCGCCAGCAGCTTGGGGAGGTCTACTAATGAAAAACTGTTTTTT.

The chain carries TRBV19 and TRBJ1-2, with TRBD1 matching over 7 bases. The CDR3 length is 15 residues. V shed 5 bases, J shed 8 bases, and the junction held 14 bases outside the gene matches. Looked up from germline, CDR1 is LNHDA and CDR2 is SQIVND (reference sequence). The CDR3 reads CASSPQEGGGAGYTF. The CDR3 region has the DNA TGTGCCAGTAGTCCACAAGAAGGAGGGGGCGCGGGCTACACCTTC.

This chain uses TRBV24-1 with TRBJ2-1; TRBD1 agrees at 7 bases. The CDR3 length is 12 residues. Germline trimming cut 7 bases from V and 6 bases from J; bases unmatched to any gene: 2. Looked up from germline, CDR1 is KGHDR and CDR2 is SFDVKD. For the CDR3, the DNA is TGTGCCACCAGGGCAGGGGGCAATGAGCAGTTCTTC. Protein: CATRAGGNEQFF.

This clone has only a few counts. J is TRBJ1-6 and V is TRBV14; D is possibly TRBD1 (5 bases). Germline CDR1 is SGHDN and CDR2 is FVKESK. V shed 6 bases and J shed 6 bases, with 9 bases lying between them. The CDR3 is made up of 13 amino acids. CDR3 in amino acids: CASRWGGNSPLHF. CDR3 in DNA: TGTGCCAGCAGGTGGGGGGGTAATTCACCCCTCCACTTT.

As regards this clone: An end of the junction does not agree with germline; a read error may underlie this. Additional DNA sequences in this sample encode the identical CDR3. The genes are TRBV4-2 and TRBJ1-1, with D unresolved. The CDR3 totals 15 residues. The germline V gene encodes CDR1 LGHNA and CDR2 YNFKEQ. Here the CDR3 DNA reads TGTGCTAGCAGCCAAGTCGGCGGATCCAACACTGAAGCTTTCTTT. Residues: CASSQVGGSNTEAFF.

The rearrangement joins TRBV7-3 to TRBJ1-2; 9 positions match TRBD1. This CDR3 is built from 12 residues. Germline loops: CDR1 SGHTA, CDR2 FQGTGA. The J segment lost 8 bases and the V segment lost 7 bases, leaving 5 bases of the junction unmatched. The CDR3 bases are TGTGCCAGCAAGGGGACAGGGTCCGGCTACACCTTC. It translates to CASKGTGSGYTF.

The chain couples TRBV5-1 to TRBJ1-3, with D perhaps TRBD1 (5 bases). The V end lost 6 bases, the J end lost 0 bases, and 16 bases lay between the germline ends. The CDR3 totals 16 residues. CDR1 and CDR2 from the germline V gene are SGHRS and YFSETQ. CDR3 residues: CASMEGAASSGNTIYF. In DNA, the CDR3 is TGCGCCAGCATGGAAGGGGCCGCGAGCTCTGGAAACACCATATATTTT.

The CDR3 protein is CASSLRGGDQPQHF. The CDR3 DNA is TGTGCCAGCAGCTTACGGGGGGGGGATCAGCCCCAGCATTTT. The V and J genes are TRBV28 and TRBJ1-5; possible D gene TRBD1, 5 bases. This CDR3 contains 14 residues. The germline V and J ends were trimmed by 6 bases and 5 bases, with 14 bases remaining between them. Germline-derived CDR1 and CDR2 are MDHEN and SYDVKM.

V gene TRBV5-1 combines with J gene TRBJ1-1; a possible D gene is TRBD1 (6 bases). Germline CDR1 reads SGHRS; CDR2 reads YFSETQ. The CDR3 is 16 residues long. Trimming took off 1 base at V and 6 bases at J, with 19 bases between the two ends. The CDR3 region is CASSLSAGTGNPEAFF. The DNA for the CDR3 is TGCGCCAGCAGCTTGAGCGCCGGTACAGGGAATCCTGAAGCTTTCTTT.

The gene calls are TRBV5-6 and TRBJ1-2; possibly TRBD1 for D (5 bases). The CDR3 runs to 14 residues. The germline gives CDR1 SGHDT, CDR2 YYEEEE. Trimming stripped 0 bases from V and 8 bases from J, with 14 bases between. CDR3 nucleotide sequence: TGTGCCAGCAGCTTGGCCGGGGGTTTCGGCGGCTACACCTTC. Residues: CASSLAGGFGGYTF.

In its sample, this clone was seen once. This chain links TRBV5-4 with TRBJ1-2, with a tentative D call TRBD1 (5 bases). V was cut by 4 bases and J by 4 bases, with 17 bases left in between. The CDR3 is made up of 15 amino acids. CDR1 is SGHNT and CDR2 is YYREEE in the germline V gene (reference sequence). In DNA, the CDR3 is TGTGCCAGCAGCAACGTGGACACCCAGGCCTATGGCTACACCTTC. Translation gives CASSNVDTQAYGYTF.

The chain couples TRBV29-1 to TRBJ1-3; D is possibly TRBD1 (6 bases). CDR1 is SQVTM and CDR2 is ANQGSEA in the germline V gene. Trimming removed 4 bases at V and 2 bases at J, with 12 bases between. The CDR3 is 14 amino acids. The CDR3 protein is CSVVTGSAGNTIYF. The CDR3 nucleotides are TGCAGCGTTGTGACAGGATCGGCTGGAAACACCATATATTTT.

V gene TRBV5-6 combines with J gene TRBJ2-1, with D uncertain. V lost 3 bases and J 4 bases, leaving 2 bases between the germline ends. Germline V lookup: CDR1 SGHDT, CDR2 YYEEEE. The CDR3 extends over 11 amino acids. CDR3 sequence (DNA): TGTGCCAGCAGCTCATACAATGAGCAGTTCTTC. Protein sequence: CASSSYNEQFF. Full variable domain (remainder filled in from reference TRBV5-6 and TRBJ2-1): DAGVTQSPTHLIKTRGQQVTLRCSPKSGHDTVSWYQQALGQGPQFIFQYYEEEERQRGNFPDRFSGHQFPNYSSELNVNALLLGDSALYLCASSSYNEQFFGPGTRLTVL.

V gene TRBV4-1 combines with J gene TRBJ1-2; D remains unclear. The CDR3 consists of 15 residues. Trimming left V 7 bases short and J 0 bases short, with 15 bases between. Germline V gene sequence: CDR1 MGHRA, CDR2 YSYEKL. This CDR3 reads CASTAQQLANYGYTF. CDR3 nucleotide sequence: TGCGCCAGCACCGCACAGCAACTAGCTAACTATGGCTACACCTTC.

V usage is TRBV5-5 and J usage is TRBJ1-3; D gene ambiguous. Germline-derived CDR1 and CDR2 are SGHKS and YYEKEE (reference sequence). V lost 5 bases, J lost 0 bases, and 18 bases lay in between. The CDR3 totals 17 residues. Here the CDR3 reads CASRVTNWASSGNTIYF. The CDR3 region has the DNA TGTGCCAGCAGGGTAACAAACTGGGCCTCCTCTGGAAACACCATATATTTT.

In this sample, this clone turned up once. In nucleotides, the CDR3 is TGTGCCAGCAGCCCCCCTACTATGAACACTGAAGCTTTCTTT. Protein: CASSPPTMNTEAFF. The chain recombines TRBV3-1 (or the pseudogene TRBV3-2) with TRBJ1-1; D is undetermined. Germline CDR1 reads LGHDT; CDR2 reads YNNKEL (reference sequence). V lost 4 bases to trimming and J lost 0 bases, with 9 bases between them. CDR3 length: 14 amino acids.

The V call is TRBV6-4, the J call TRBJ2-2; D is possibly TRBD2 (5 bases). The CDR3 is 14 residues long. Trimming removed 7 bases at V and 0 bases at J, with 9 bases between. Germline assignment: CDR1 MRHNA and CDR2 SNTAGT. In nucleotides, the CDR3 is TGTGCCAGCACCTCCGGGGCGAACACCGGGGAGCTGTTTTTT. This translates into CASTSGANTGELFF.

The chain recombines TRBV28 with TRBJ2-3, with 10 nucleotides matching TRBD2. CDR1 and CDR2 (germline): MDHEN, SYDVKM. The CDR3 totals 16 residues. Germline trimming cut 3 bases from V and 2 bases from J; bases unmatched to any gene: 5. The CDR3 nucleotides are TGTGCCAGCAGTTTTGTACTAGCGGGATTCACAGATACGCAGTATTTT. It is translated as CASSFVLAGFTDTQYF.

This chain links TRBV4-1 with TRBJ1-1; a weak D match, TRBD1 (6 bases). Trimming removed 0 bases at V and 0 bases at J, with 14 bases between. CDR3 length: 17 residues. Germline V gene sequence: CDR1 MGHRA, CDR2 YSYEKL. For the CDR3, the DNA is TGCGCCAGCAGCCAAGATCAGACAGGCGGCCTGAACACTGAAGCTTTCTTT. It encodes CASSQDQTGGLNTEAFF.

This chain joins TRBV7-2 and TRBJ1-1; 9 bases match TRBD1. CDR3 size: 14 residues. The junction had 9 bases not matched to a gene; V was cut back by 3 bases and J by 10 bases. Germline V CDR1 and CDR2: SGHTA, FQGNSA. This CDR3 is CASSFIRTGEAAFF. CDR3 nucleotide sequence: TGTGCCAGCAGCTTTATTCGGACAGGGGAGGCAGCTTTCTTT.